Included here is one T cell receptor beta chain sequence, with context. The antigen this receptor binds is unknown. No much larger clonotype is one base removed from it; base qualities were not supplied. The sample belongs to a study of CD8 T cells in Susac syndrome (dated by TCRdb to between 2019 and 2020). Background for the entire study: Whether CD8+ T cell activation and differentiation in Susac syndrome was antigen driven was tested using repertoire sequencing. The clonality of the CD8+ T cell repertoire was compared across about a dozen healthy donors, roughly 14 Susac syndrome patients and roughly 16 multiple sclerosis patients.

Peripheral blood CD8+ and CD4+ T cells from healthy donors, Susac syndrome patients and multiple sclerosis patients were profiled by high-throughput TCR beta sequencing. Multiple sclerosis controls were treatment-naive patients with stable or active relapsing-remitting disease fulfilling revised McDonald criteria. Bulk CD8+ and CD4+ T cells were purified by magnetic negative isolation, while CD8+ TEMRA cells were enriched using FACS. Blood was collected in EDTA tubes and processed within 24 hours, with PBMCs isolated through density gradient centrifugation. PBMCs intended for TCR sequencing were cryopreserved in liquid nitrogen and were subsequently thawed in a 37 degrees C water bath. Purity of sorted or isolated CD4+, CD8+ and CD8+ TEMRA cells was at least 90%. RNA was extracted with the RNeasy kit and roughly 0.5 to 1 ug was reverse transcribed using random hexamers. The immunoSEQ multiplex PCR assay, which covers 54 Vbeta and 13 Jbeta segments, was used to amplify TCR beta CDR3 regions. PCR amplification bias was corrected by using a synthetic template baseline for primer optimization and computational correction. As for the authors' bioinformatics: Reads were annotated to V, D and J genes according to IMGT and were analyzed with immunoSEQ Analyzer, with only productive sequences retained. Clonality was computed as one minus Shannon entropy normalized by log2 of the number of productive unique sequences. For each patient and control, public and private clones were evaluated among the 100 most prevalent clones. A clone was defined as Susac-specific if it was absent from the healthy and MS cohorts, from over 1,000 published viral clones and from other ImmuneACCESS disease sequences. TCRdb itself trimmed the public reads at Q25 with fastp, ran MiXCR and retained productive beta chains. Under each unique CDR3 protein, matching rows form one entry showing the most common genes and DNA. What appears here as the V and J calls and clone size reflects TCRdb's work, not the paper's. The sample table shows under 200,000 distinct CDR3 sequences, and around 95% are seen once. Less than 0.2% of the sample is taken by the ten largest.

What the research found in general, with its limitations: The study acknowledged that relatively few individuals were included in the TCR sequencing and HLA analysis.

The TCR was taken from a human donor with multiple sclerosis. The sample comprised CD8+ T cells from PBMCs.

The CDR3 reads as follows: CSVGGPERITEAFF. The DNA sequence is given as TGCAGCGTCGGGGGCCCCGAGAGAATCACTGAAGCTTTCTTT. Recombination linked TRBV29-1 to TRBJ1-1; the D region possibly corresponds to TRBD1 (6 bases align). The CDR3 numbers 14 residues from cysteine through phenylalanine. Only the CDR3 DNA is retained, 42 bases long and in frame from the first base. According to the germline V gene, CDR1 reads SQVTM and CDR2 reads ANQGSEA. V lost 6 bases and J lost 4 bases; the stretch between them is 18 bases long.